These 28 T cell receptor beta chains were all obtained from the same sample, sequenced in a study of shared clonotypes between healthy human individuals. TCRdb keeps only in-frame clones here, not all; method: immunoSEQ multiplex PCR. The sample has some 2.1 million clones, about 95% seen once. Naive-designated CD8 cells lacked CD45RO, were positively enriched for CCR7, and omitted terminally differentiated effector memory CD45RA+ cells. Sequencing used naive CD8+ T cells sorted from blood. Receptors originate from a man aged 18-30 years in good health.

The chain recombines TRBV2 with TRBJ2-7; D ambiguous. This CDR3 is built from 13 residues. The ends were cut back, 7 bases at V and 0 bases at J, with 10 bases in the middle. Germline CDR1 reads SNHLY; CDR2 reads FYNNEI. In nucleotides, the CDR3 is TGTGCCAGCACGTTTATCCTCTCCTACGAGCAGTACTTC. Translated, it gives CASTFILSYEQYF.

The J gene is TRBJ1-1, the V gene TRBV27; TRBD1 matches 7 bases. The CDR3 totals 14 residues. V lost 5 bases and J lost 5; bases outside the gene matches: 8. Germline V gives CDR1 MNHEY, CDR2 SMNVEV (reference sequence). CDR3 sequence: CASSTRGLWTEAFF. CDR3 sequence (DNA): TGTGCCAGCAGTACTAGGGGGCTTTGGACTGAAGCTTTCTTT.

The chain employs TRBV6-6 and TRBJ2-5; D is possibly TRBD1 (6 bases). This CDR3 comprises 16 residues. V was pared by 7 bases and J by 3 bases, with 21 bases between. The germline V gene encodes CDR1 MNHNY and CDR2 SVGAGI (reference sequence). The CDR3 is CASTLGVRGSEETQYF. CDR3 bases: TGTGCCAGCACCCTAGGGGTGAGGGGGTCCGAAGAGACCCAGTACTTC.

The chain has TRBV4-1 and TRBJ2-2; the D is unclear. Looked up from germline, CDR1 is MGHRA and CDR2 is YSYEKL. The CDR3 length is 14 residues. The germline V and J ends were trimmed by 0 bases and 7 bases, with 9 bases remaining between them. The CDR3 region is CASSQDELVGELFF. The CDR3 DNA sequence: TGCGCCAGCAGCCAAGATGAGCTAGTCGGGGAGCTGTTTTTT.

The chain has TRBV28 and TRBJ2-5; D call uncertain. The V gene lost 5 bases and the J gene lost 2 bases, with 12 bases spanning the gap. CDR1 is MDHEN and CDR2 is SYDVKM in the germline V gene. This CDR3 comprises 14 residues. CDR3 protein: CASSHLDRQETQYF. The CDR3 nucleotides read TGTGCCAGCAGTCATCTTGATCGACAAGAGACCCAGTACTTC. The full variable domain, with the rest looked up from reference TRBV28 and TRBJ2-5, is DVKVTQSSRYLVKRTGEKVFLECVQDMDHENMFWYRQDPGLGLRLIYFSYDVKMKEKGDIPEGYSVSREKKERFSLILESASTNQTSMYLCASSHLDRQETQYFGPGTRLLVL.

The chain joins TRBV7-9 to TRBJ2-1, with 9 bases matching TRBD2. The J segment lost 4 bases and the V segment lost 4 bases, leaving 11 bases of the junction unmatched. CDR3 length equals 17 residues. CDR1 is SEHNR and CDR2 is FQNEAQ in the germline V gene (reference sequence). CDR3 nucleotides: TGTGCCAGCAGCTCGACCTTAGCGGGAGTTAAATACAATGAGCAGTTCTTC. Translating it yields CASSSTLAGVKYNEQFF. Drawing the rest from reference TRBV7-9 and TRBJ2-1, the complete variable domain is DTGVSQNPRHKITKRGQNVTFRCDPISEHNRLYWYRQTLGQGPEFLTYFQNEAQLEKSRLLSDRFSAERPKGSFSTLEIQRTEQGDSAMYLCASSSTLAGVKYNEQFFGPGTRLTVL.

The rearrangement joins TRBV7-6 to TRBJ1-3; D not resolved. The length of the CDR3 is 15 residues. Between the trimmed V and J ends, which lost 1 base and 4 bases, there was a span of 11 bases. Germline values: CDR1 SGHVS, CDR2 FNYEAQ. The CDR3 DNA reads TGTGCCAGCAGCTTAGAGCTCCCCCCGGGAAACACCATATATTTT. It codes for CASSLELPPGNTIYF.

This chain links TRBV4-1 with TRBJ2-2, with 9 bases fitting TRBD2. The J segment lost 3 bases and the V segment lost 1 base, leaving 9 bases of the junction unmatched. Germline V gene data show CDR1 as MGHRA and CDR2 as YSYEKL. This CDR3 region has 18 residues. The CDR3 sequence: CASSQGPAGGLDTGELFF. The CDR3 nucleotides read TGCGCCAGCAGCCAAGGACCAGCGGGGGGTTTGGACACCGGGGAGCTGTTTTTT.

The chain carries TRBV6-5 and TRBJ2-1; possibly TRBD1 for D (5 bases). The CDR3 totals 15 residues. The germline V gene has CDR1 MNHEY and CDR2 SVGAGI. V lost 2 bases to trimming and J lost 7 bases, with 15 bases between them. The CDR3 is CASSYGRGSMNEQFF. CDR3 bases: TGTGCCAGCAGTTACGGAAGGGGATCGATGAATGAGCAGTTCTTC.

The DNA of the CDR3 is TGTGCCAGCAGCGTAGTAGGGGGCGCAGGCTACACCTTC. Translating it yields CASSVVGGAGYTF. The V and J genes are TRBV9 and TRBJ1-2; 7 bases match TRBD1. The CDR3 is 13 residues long. CDR1 and CDR2 (germline): SGDLS, YYNGEE. V gave up 0 bases and J gave up 8 bases; unmatched junction bases: 4.

The chain uses TRBV27 and TRBJ2-7, with D possibly matching TRBD1 (6 bases). The CDR3 is 13 amino acids. V lost 5 bases, J lost 3 bases, and 11 bases lay in between. CDR1 MNHEY and CDR2 SMNVEV come from the germline V gene (reference sequence). The chain's CDR3 is CASSVTGFYEQYF. DNA for the CDR3: TGTGCCAGCAGTGTAACAGGGTTCTACGAGCAGTACTTC.

On this clone: Other DNA sequences in this specimen translate into the identical CDR3. In nucleotides, the CDR3 is TGTGCCAGCAGTTTTGCGGGCAGGGCCTACGAGCAGTACTTC. Amino acids: CASSFAGRAYEQYF. The V gene is TRBV27, the J gene TRBJ2-7, with D possibly called TRBD1 or TRBD2 (5 bases each). Germline V lookup: CDR1 MNHEY, CDR2 SMNVEV (reference sequence). The V gene lost 3 bases and the J gene lost 2 bases, with 11 bases spanning the gap. The CDR3 runs to 14 residues.

The chain couples TRBV7-9 to TRBJ1-1; D may be TRBD1 (5 bases). Trimming took 6 bases from V and 1 from J, leaving 18 bases between them. The CDR3 consists of 16 residues. The germline V gene encodes CDR1 SEHNR and CDR2 FQNEAQ (reference sequence). The CDR3 region is CASSPYSGGTNTEAFF. DNA of the CDR3: TGTGCCAGCAGTCCATACTCCGGGGGTACGAACACTGAAGCTTTCTTT.

CDR3 protein: CASSQGGQDTYEQYF. The CDR3 bases are TGCGCCAGCAGCCAAGGGGGACAGGACACCTACGAGCAGTACTTC. V usage is TRBV4-3 and J usage is TRBJ2-7; 8 nucleotides align to TRBD1. The V segment lost 1 base and the J segment 2 bases; nucleotides outside the gene matches: 4. Germline CDR1 LGHNA, CDR2 YSLEER. The CDR3 sequence is 15 residues long.

This clone was detected once. The CDR3 coding sequence is TGCGCCAGCAGCCCGGCCGGACAGCGGGAGCAGTACTTC. It is translated as CASSPAGQREQYF. This rearrangement joins TRBV4-1 to TRBJ2-7; maybe TRBD1 (6 bases). There are 13 residues in the CDR3. The germline V and J ends were trimmed by 4 bases and 7 bases, with 14 bases remaining between them. The V gene's germline CDR1 is MGHRA and CDR2 YSYEKL.

This clone was seen only once. This specimen includes other DNA sequences encoding the same CDR3. The rearrangement uses TRBV27 and TRBJ2-7, with 9 bases identical to TRBD1. The CDR3 consists of 14 residues. Germline V gene sequence: CDR1 MNHEY, CDR2 SMNVEV (reference sequence). Trimming cost V 5 bases and J 3 bases; bases outside gene matches: 5. CDR3 sequence (DNA): TGTGCCAGCAGTACAACAGGGGGCGGCTACGAGCAGTACTTC. This gives the protein CASSTTGGGYEQYF.

The rearrangement uses TRBV19 and TRBJ2-3, with D possibly matching TRBD2 (5 bases). The germline CDR1 and CDR2 sequences are LNHDA and SQIVND (reference sequence). V was clipped by 3 bases and J by 10 bases, with 14 bases between them. This CDR3 comprises 13 residues. As DNA, the CDR3 is TGTGCCAGTAGTATGACACTAGAAGGATCGCAGTATTTT. It specifies CASSMTLEGSQYF.

The chain couples TRBV5-1 to TRBJ2-7; the D is unclear. CDR3 length: 14 residues. Per the germline V gene, CDR1 is SGHRS and CDR2 is YFSETQ. The V end was cut by 3 bases, the J end by 3 bases, with 13 bases between. This CDR3 reads CASSSGPLLYEQYF. In DNA form, the CDR3 reads TGCGCCAGCAGCTCGGGTCCGCTTCTCTACGAGCAGTACTTC.

This chain joins TRBV7-9 and TRBJ2-7, with D maybe TRBD1 (5 bases). Germline V gene data show CDR1 as SEHNR and CDR2 as FQNEAQ (reference sequence). The CDR3 contains 12 residues. V lost 5 bases to trimming and J lost 5 bases, with 10 bases between them. The CDR3 region is CASSQGSDEQYF. CDR3 DNA sequence: TGTGCCAGCAGCCAGGGCTCGGACGAGCAGTACTTC. Filled out from reference TRBV7-9 and TRBJ2-7, the complete variable domain reads DTGVSQNPRHKITKRGQNVTFRCDPISEHNRLYWYRQTLGQGPEFLTYFQNEAQLEKSRLLSDRFSAERPKGSFSTLEIQRTEQGDSAMYLCASSQGSDEQYFGPGTRLTVT.

The chain has TRBV19 and TRBJ2-1; 10 nucleotides line up with TRBD2. Germline V CDR1 and CDR2: LNHDA, SQIVND (reference sequence). The CDR3 extends over 14 amino acids. V lost 4 bases and J lost 7; bases outside the gene matches: 4. As DNA, the CDR3 is TGTGCCAGTAGTACTAGCGGGAGAGGGAATGAGCAGTTCTTC. Protein: CASSTSGRGNEQFF.

The chain has TRBV2 and TRBJ2-7; D is possibly TRBD1 (6 bases). CDR1 and CDR2 from the germline V gene are SNHLY and FYNNEI. The CDR3 sequence is 16 residues long. V shed 7 bases and J shed 0 bases, with 19 bases lying between them. The chain's CDR3 is CASTPGSQGDSYEQYF. CDR3 nucleotides: TGTGCCAGCACCCCTGGTTCACAGGGCGACTCCTACGAGCAGTACTTC.

The genes are TRBV7-6 and TRBJ2-4, with 8 bases matching TRBD2. V gave up 2 bases and J gave up 6 bases; unmatched junction bases: 3. The length of the CDR3 is 14 residues. Germline values: CDR1 SGHVS, CDR2 FNYEAQ. CDR3 coding DNA: TGTGCCAGCAGCTTACTTCGGGAGGGAAACATTCAGTACTTC. Protein product: CASSLLREGNIQYF. Full variable domain (missing parts from reference TRBV7-6 and TRBJ2-4): GAGVSQSPRYKVTKRGQDVALRCDPISGHVSLYWYRQALGQGPEFLTYFNYEAQQDKSGLPNDRFSAERPEGSISTLTIQRTEQRDSAMYRCASSLLREGNIQYFGAGTRLSVL.

This clone occurred once. This rearrangement joins TRBV11-2 to TRBJ2-5; the D is unclear. CDR1 and CDR2 (germline): SGHAT, FQNNGV. V was trimmed by 0 bases and J by 5 bases, leaving 13 bases between them. This CDR3 is built from 15 residues. CDR3 region: CASSLDLTVGETQYF. CDR3 sequence (DNA): TGTGCCAGCAGCTTAGACTTGACGGTTGGGGAGACCCAGTACTTC.

V and J are TRBV28 and TRBJ1-2; D not resolved. This CDR3 region has 13 residues. Trimming left V 9 bases short and J 8 bases short, with 19 bases between. CDR1 is MDHEN, CDR2 SYDVKM, per germline. The CDR3 loop reads CASGVRAVGGYTF. DNA for the CDR3: TGTGCCAGTGGGGTTCGGGCCGTAGGAGGCTACACCTTC.

The rearrangement joins TRBV5-6 to TRBJ2-1, with 10 positions matching TRBD2. CDR3 length equals 16 residues. Trimming removed 4 bases from V and 2 bases from J; junction bases left unmatched: 6. Per germline, CDR1 SGHDT and CDR2 YYEEEE. The chain's CDR3 is CASSRLAGAPYNEQFF. Here the CDR3 DNA reads TGTGCCAGCAGCCGGCTAGCGGGGGCTCCCTACAATGAGCAGTTCTTC.

With regard to this clone: In the same sample, other DNA sequences code for this CDR3. The chain joins TRBV7-9 to TRBJ2-5; D remains unclear. V was cut by 2 bases and J by 5 bases, with 9 bases left in between. CDR3 length: 13 amino acids. Germline CDR1 and CDR2: SEHNR and FQNEAQ (reference sequence). DNA for the CDR3: TGTGCCAGCAGCTTACCGGGTGGGGAGACCCAGTACTTC. This sequence encodes CASSLPGGETQYF.

The chain links TRBV19 to TRBJ1-1, with a tentative D call TRBD1 (5 bases). V lost 5 bases and J 4 bases, leaving 17 bases between the germline ends. CDR1 and CDR2 (germline): LNHDA, SQIVND (reference sequence). The CDR3 has 15 amino acids. The DNA of the CDR3 is TGTGCCAGTAGTGAGACTTGGGACTTGGGCACTGAAGCTTTCTTT. The encoded protein is CASSETWDLGTEAFF.

Concerning this clone: Distinct nucleotide sequences in the sample also encode this CDR3. This chain uses TRBV7-2 with TRBJ1-3; D call uncertain. Trimming stripped 5 bases from V and 7 bases from J, with 6 bases between. CDR1 SGHTA and CDR2 FQGNSA come from the germline V gene. There are 11 residues in the CDR3. The CDR3 loop is CASSLGNTIYF. In nucleotides, the CDR3 is TGTGCCAGCAGCCTCGGGAACACCATATATTTT.